Below, one T cell receptor (beta chain) is given with its context. Its binding antigen is unknown. Per-base qualities were not stored, and no clone one base away is much larger. The cohort consisted of 600 to 700 healthy bone marrow donors. All cohort members were sampled while nominally healthy, although unrecorded immune exposures were likely present. The donor tested CMV seronegative, placing the donor among the 350 or so seronegative members of the cohort. A peripheral blood sample was provided by each donor, and peripheral blood mononuclear cells were used for TCR beta sequencing. The Qiagen DNeasy Blood Extraction Kit was used to extract genomic DNA from the blood cell samples. This entry comes from a study of cytomegalovirus exposure and HLA in healthy donors (dated by TCRdb to between 2016 and 2019). Broadly, across the study: In an earlier analysis of roughly 500 of the donors, approximately 260 Gb of sequence data and just under 120 million unique TCR beta sequences from about 179 million T cells were reported. Class I and class II HLA loci were covered by the typing at four-digit resolution. The number of typed donors differed by locus: roughly 620-630 for A, B, C, DRB1 and DQB1; approximately 540 for DQA1; fewer than 610 for DPA1; and some 430 for DPB1. The study was designed to test whether signatures of past pathogen exposure could be identified by cataloging public T cell receptors. In the later analysis, no new phenotypic data were used to find candidate immune exposures; instead, reliance was placed on TCR beta sequences and their occurrence across donors. In a later genetic analysis, genome-wide SNP genotypes for about three fifths of the roughly 670 donors were used, and that subset was treated as a discovery cohort. A later analysis re-examined previously published TCR beta repertoires from just over 650 donors and added high-resolution HLA genotyping to investigate patterns of TCR occurrence. Among some 410 genotyped donors of the cohort, an average of approximately 220,000 unique TCR beta nucleotide sequences was sequenced per donor, of which about 18% were non-productive. The study combined high-throughput TCR immunosequencing, statistical association of individual TCRs with disease status, and machine learning to predict cytomegalovirus infection status. Roughly 5 DR-DQ haplotypes were handled as single units for association and clustering because linkage in the cohort was strong. Of the 300 to 450 genotyped donors, about 80% fell in the genetic ancestry cluster associated with self-reported Caucasian donors. Along with the roughly 700-subject first cohort, a separate validation cohort of more than 90 different subjects was used. About 280 gigabases of sequencing data and 91 million or so unique TCR sequences made up an early release that covered 500 to 700 HLA-typed donors. Donor age, sex, ethnicity and CMV serostatus were compiled together with the repertoire data. To decide whether each TCR beta V gene segment behaved as functional or pseudogenic, an earlier analysis of several hundred of the donors relied on high-throughput TCR beta sequencing. The T cell repertoires of 666 subjects were profiled by immunosequencing and related to cytomegalovirus serostatus. Every repertoire in the discovery cohort had been generated on one and the same sequencing platform. Findings and caveats that apply to the study as a whole: In a later genetic analysis, fewer N-insertions in productive TCRs were reported among donors in an Asian-associated ancestry cluster than the approximately 710-donor mean. Correlated functional status among segregating V segments might be attributable to linkage disequilibrium, but an unknown experimental factor could not be ruled out. The authors suggested that the approach could potentially be generalized to other disease states and immunological phenotypes. CMV serostatus was the only immune exposure information available for the cohort. This cohort had only TCR beta chains sequenced, and the lack of alpha or paired-chain data limited which features could be detected. Strong co-occurrence of HLA alleles, especially DR and DQ, made assigning TCR associations to individual alleles difficult. Most CMV-associated TCR beta chains appeared to be HLA-restricted in a later analysis, and the HLA associations seemed to be driven largely by CMV exposure. A cluster of highly shared sequence variants was judged likely to be a technical artifact of the sequencing pipeline. In a later analysis, several top co-occurrence clusters were reported to appear linked to parvovirus B19, influenza, CMV and Epstein-Barr virus. Because counts were too low, around 18 rarely observed V segments, including chromosome 9 orphons, were left out of the earlier analysis of 500 to 750 of the donors. Because HLA typing was unavailable for some donors at each locus, only the typed subset was used in association tests. In both the original and validation cohorts, the classifier was reported to diagnose cytomegalovirus status with high specificity and sensitivity. V-gene and J-gene trimming of TCR beta chains was associated with a missense DCLRE1C variant in a later genetic analysis, and the association was replicated in an independent cohort. Compared with equally common non-associated chains, HLA-associated TCR beta chains in a later analysis were more clonally expanded and had lower generation probabilities. A further reported finding was that TCR beta sequences accurately predicted the HLA-A and HLA-B alleles for most subjects in the first cohort. Specific HLA alleles were associated with 16,951 TCR beta sequences at a false discovery rate of 0.05 in a later analysis. Some IMGT-functional V segments, including TRBV6-2 and TRBV6-3, could not be told apart with the 87-base-pair reads, so those segments were excluded. An earlier analysis of 587 of the donors showed that most TCR beta V segments appeared in productive rearrangements either about 87% or about 30% of the time, which broadly matched IMGT annotations. The presence/absence analyses assumed that sequencing depth was roughly uniform across donors, and that assumption may not be true. In a later analysis, TCR association rates were found to vary across HLA loci, with the most associated TCRs seen for DRB1 alleles and the fewest for HLA-C alleles. Most TCR sequences were observed very rarely across donors, whereas some public TCRs were present in many individuals. A total of 150 or so TCR beta chains were listed by the study as associated with cytomegalovirus. Three of the identified cytomegalovirus-associated TCR beta chains were confirmed in vitro to be specific for cytomegalovirus antigens.

The library was prepared using the immunoSEQ multiplex PCR assay. A mixture of 60 forward primers for TCR Vbeta segments and 13 reverse primers for TCR Jbeta segments was used in the multiplex PCR. A multiplex PCR assay on genomic DNA amplified the CDR3 region of rearranged TCR beta genes. Amplified TCR beta libraries were sequenced as 87-base-pair reads on the Illumina HiSeq System. The source study handled its data this way. Across the roughly 700 repertoires, a later analysis counted around 80 million unique TCR beta chains, some 11 million of which were shared by at least two donors. Raw reads were error-corrected and collapsed into unique sequences by a nearest-neighbor algorithm in which closely related sequences were merged to remove PCR and sequencing errors. Alignment of CDR3 sequences to IMGT reference sequences was used to assign V, D and J gene segments. For a sequence to be retained, at least a six-nucleotide match to both a V gene segment and a J gene segment was required. A rearrangement was called productive if the CDR3 had no stop codons and remained in frame with V and J, and every other rearrangement was called non-productive. CDR3 was defined according to IMGT convention as the region running from the second conserved V-encoded cysteine to the conserved J-encoded phenylalanine. The earlier analysis of 500 to 650 of the donors excluded any sequence lacking an unambiguous match to a single V gene segment. In an earlier analysis of 450 to 750 of the donors, a V segment was called functional when productive rearrangements were above 56.7%, and segregating when the standard deviation between donors exceeded 5%. A statistical classification framework was developed to diagnose cytomegalovirus status using the catalog of TCR beta chain sequences. In a later analysis, TCR nucleotide sequences were compared against IMGT/GENE-DB human TR gene sequences so that V and J genes could be assigned. A later analysis assigned CDR3 sequences and most-parsimonious VDJ recombination scenarios with the TCRdist pipeline. A later analysis defined each TCR beta chain by its CDR3 amino acid sequence plus V-gene family, and excluded reads lacking a unique V-gene family. A later analysis removed several hundred highly shared, low-generation-probability nucleotide sequences to deal with suspected cross-contamination and a sequencing artifact. In a later analysis, a clonal expansion index was calculated for each public chain from normalized within-repertoire ranks of inferred template counts. In a later analysis, generation probabilities were computed with a VDJ recombination model fitted to out-of-frame rearrangements, and the resulting probabilities were checked against IGoR. Hypergeometric tests were used in a later analysis to score TCR-TCR, TCR-HLA and TCR-CMV co-occurrence, with a repertoire-size bias correction applied to the TCR pairs. To estimate false discovery rates, a later analysis permuted the HLA or CMV assignments 20 times. In a later analysis, co-occurring TCRs were grouped using DBSCAN, and TCRdist sequence similarity was added for clustering within HLA-allele-positive subsets. Co-occurrence clustering excluded repertoires with fewer than 30,000 or more than 120,000 public chains, plus five with anomalous nucleotide sharing. In its TCRdb copy, this immuneACCESS table keeps in-frame sequences only and misses some clones. Where compared with another copy, unresolved V genes explain less than half of these, and the others have no known cause. The V and J calls and clone size are taken from that table; D and trimming were inferred from the DNA. Present in this sample are around 150,000 clones, 76% of which were seen just once. About 1.8% of the sample belongs to the ten largest clones.

The CDR3 holds 15 amino acids from the cysteine to the phenylalanine. Of all the DNA, just the CDR3 is kept, 45 bases in frame from base 1. V trim: 6 bases; J trim: 6 bases; unmatched bases: 7. Looking up the germline V gene yields CDR1 ENHRY and CDR2 SYGVKD. The sequenced material came from PBMCs. The source is a woman aged 40 to 55 in good health and CMV-seronegative. The chain joins TRBV10-3 to TRBJ2-1; 11 bases in between match TRBD2. The DNA sequence follows: TGTGCCATCAGACCCACTAGCGGGGGATCCAATGAGCAGTTCTTC. Translated, it gives CAIRPTSGGSNEQFF.